A single sample gave rise to the 11 T cell receptor beta chains below, sequenced in a study of blood T cell repertoires in COVID-19. The protocol was immunoSEQ multiplex PCR, while the TCRdb copy is restricted to in-frame clones and leaves out a portion. Of 200,000 to 300,000 clones in the sample, 91% were seen once. Material: peripheral blood. These receptors were taken from a person in their late teens or twenties with COVID-19, enrolled during active disease.

This clone has only one observation. V gene TRBV19 combines with J gene TRBJ2-7; TRBD1 matches at 11 bases. The CDR3 has 15 residues. Germline V gives CDR1 LNHDA, CDR2 SQIVND (reference sequence). The junction had 5 bases not matched to a gene; V was cut back by 4 bases and J by 3 bases. This CDR3 is CASSKPGTGGYEQYF. Here the CDR3 DNA reads TGTGCCAGTAGTAAGCCCGGGACAGGGGGCTACGAGCAGTACTTC.

The chain links TRBV19 to TRBJ2-3; maybe TRBD2 (6 bases). CDR1 and CDR2 (germline): LNHDA, SQIVND (reference sequence). This CDR3 region has 16 residues. The germline V and J ends were trimmed by 2 bases and 4 bases, with 16 bases remaining between them. CDR3 bases: TGTGCCAGTAGTATAACCGGGCCTAGGAGGGCAGATACGCAGTATTTT. This sequence encodes CASSITGPRRADTQYF.

The genes are TRBV5-6 and TRBJ2-3; a weak D match, TRBD2 (5 bases). Looked up from germline, CDR1 is SGHDT and CDR2 is YYEEEE. CDR3 length: 15 amino acids. Trimming shortened V by 0 bases and J by 4 bases, and 12 bases separated the two germline ends. As DNA, the CDR3 is TGTGCCAGCAGCTTGGGAAGAGGCGGGTCAGATACGCAGTATTTT. Translation gives CASSLGRGGSDTQYF. The complete variable domain, with remaining parts taken from reference TRBV5-6 and TRBJ2-3, reads DAGVTQSPTHLIKTRGQQVTLRCSPKSGHDTVSWYQQALGQGPQFIFQYYEEEERQRGNFPDRFSGHQFPNYSSELNVNALLLGDSALYLCASSLGRGGSDTQYFGPGTRLTVL.

Here the CDR3 reads CASSLVIRQDKETQYF. The CDR3 DNA is TGTGCCAGCAGCTTAGTTATTCGACAGGATAAAGAGACCCAGTACTTC. This chain joins TRBV7-8 and TRBJ2-5, with D maybe TRBD1 (6 bases). Germline V lookup: CDR1 SGHVS, CDR2 FQNEAQ. V was trimmed by 1 base and J by 3 bases, leaving 15 bases between them. CDR3 length: 16 amino acids.

The chain is built from TRBV5-5 and TRBJ2-2, with D hard to call. The V end lost 0 bases, the J end lost 6 bases, and 12 bases lay between the germline ends. CDR3 size: 15 residues. From germline, CDR1 is SGHKS and CDR2 YYEKEE (reference sequence). CDR3 protein: CASSLGSRVAGELFF. The CDR3 DNA follows: TGTGCCAGCAGCTTGGGGAGCCGGGTAGCCGGGGAGCTGTTTTTT.

V gene TRBV7-2 combines with J gene TRBJ2-2; 7 bases align to TRBD2. Germline V gene lookup returns CDR1 SGHTA and CDR2 FQGNSA. CDR3 length: 15 residues. The V gene end was trimmed by 6 bases and the J gene end by 0 bases; junction bases not matched to a gene: 4. The CDR3 bases are TGTGCCAGCAGGACGGGACTATCGAACACCGGGGAGCTGTTTTTT. Its translation is CASRTGLSNTGELFF.

This clone was seen only a few times. V and J are TRBV28 and TRBJ2-7; maybe TRBD2 (5 bases). The CDR3 contains 12 residues. CDR1 is MDHEN, CDR2 SYDVKM, per germline. Trimming cost V 8 bases and J 5 bases, with 13 bases left between them. The CDR3 is CASWEGSHEQYF. The CDR3 coding sequence is TGTGCCAGCTGGGAAGGGAGTCACGAGCAGTACTTC.

This rearrangement joins TRBV20-1 to TRBJ2-1; the D is unclear. Germline assignment: CDR1 DFQATT and CDR2 SNEGSKA (reference sequence). The CDR3 loop spans 11 amino acids. Trimming cost V 4 bases and J 4 bases, with 5 bases left between them. This CDR3 reads CSAMRYNEQFF. The CDR3, as DNA: TGCAGTGCTATGAGGTACAATGAGCAGTTCTTC.

This chain connects TRBV7-7 to TRBJ2-1; weak D call: TRBD1 (6 bases). The germline V gene has CDR1 SSHAT and CDR2 FNYEAQ (reference sequence). This CDR3 has 14 residues. Trimming removed 1 base at V and 10 bases at J, with 14 bases between. The CDR3 region has the DNA TGTGCCAGCAGCTTAGATGTGGGGGCTTGGGAGCAGTTCTTC. This gives the protein CASSLDVGAWEQFF.

The chain is built from TRBV3-1 (or the pseudogene TRBV3-2) and TRBJ2-3; 7 bases map to TRBD1. Trimming took 3 bases from V and 8 from J; bases not matched to a gene: 11. The CDR3 totals 15 residues. CDR1 LGHDT and CDR2 YNNKEL come from the germline V gene (reference sequence). CDR3 bases: TGTGCCAGCAGCCAGGACAGGTCAGGATATTTTACGCAGTATTTT. It encodes CASSQDRSGYFTQYF.

This clone came up a few times. The chain employs TRBV5-1 and TRBJ2-5; 9 positions match TRBD2. J was trimmed by 1 base and V by 6 bases; bases with no gene match: 7. Germline V lookup: CDR1 SGHRS, CDR2 YFSETQ. This CDR3 spans 15 amino acids. This CDR3 is CASKAGGTFQETQYF. In DNA form, the CDR3 reads TGCGCCAGCAAGGCGGGGGGGACCTTCCAAGAGACCCAGTACTTC.